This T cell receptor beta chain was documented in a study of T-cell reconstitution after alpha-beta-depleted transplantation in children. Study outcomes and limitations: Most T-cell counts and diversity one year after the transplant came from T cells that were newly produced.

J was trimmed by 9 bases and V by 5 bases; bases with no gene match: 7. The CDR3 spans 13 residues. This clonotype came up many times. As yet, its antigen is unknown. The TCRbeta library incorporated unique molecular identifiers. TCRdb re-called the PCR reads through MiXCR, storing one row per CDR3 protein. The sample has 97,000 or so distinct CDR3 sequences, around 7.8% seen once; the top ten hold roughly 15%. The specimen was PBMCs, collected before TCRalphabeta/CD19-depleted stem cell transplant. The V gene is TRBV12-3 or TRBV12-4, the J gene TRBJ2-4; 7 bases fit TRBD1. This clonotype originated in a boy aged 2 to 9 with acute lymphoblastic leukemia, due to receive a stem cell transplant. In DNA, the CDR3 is TGTGCCAGCAGTCCGACAGGGTGGGGCATTCAGTACTTC. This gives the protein CASSPTGWGIQYF.